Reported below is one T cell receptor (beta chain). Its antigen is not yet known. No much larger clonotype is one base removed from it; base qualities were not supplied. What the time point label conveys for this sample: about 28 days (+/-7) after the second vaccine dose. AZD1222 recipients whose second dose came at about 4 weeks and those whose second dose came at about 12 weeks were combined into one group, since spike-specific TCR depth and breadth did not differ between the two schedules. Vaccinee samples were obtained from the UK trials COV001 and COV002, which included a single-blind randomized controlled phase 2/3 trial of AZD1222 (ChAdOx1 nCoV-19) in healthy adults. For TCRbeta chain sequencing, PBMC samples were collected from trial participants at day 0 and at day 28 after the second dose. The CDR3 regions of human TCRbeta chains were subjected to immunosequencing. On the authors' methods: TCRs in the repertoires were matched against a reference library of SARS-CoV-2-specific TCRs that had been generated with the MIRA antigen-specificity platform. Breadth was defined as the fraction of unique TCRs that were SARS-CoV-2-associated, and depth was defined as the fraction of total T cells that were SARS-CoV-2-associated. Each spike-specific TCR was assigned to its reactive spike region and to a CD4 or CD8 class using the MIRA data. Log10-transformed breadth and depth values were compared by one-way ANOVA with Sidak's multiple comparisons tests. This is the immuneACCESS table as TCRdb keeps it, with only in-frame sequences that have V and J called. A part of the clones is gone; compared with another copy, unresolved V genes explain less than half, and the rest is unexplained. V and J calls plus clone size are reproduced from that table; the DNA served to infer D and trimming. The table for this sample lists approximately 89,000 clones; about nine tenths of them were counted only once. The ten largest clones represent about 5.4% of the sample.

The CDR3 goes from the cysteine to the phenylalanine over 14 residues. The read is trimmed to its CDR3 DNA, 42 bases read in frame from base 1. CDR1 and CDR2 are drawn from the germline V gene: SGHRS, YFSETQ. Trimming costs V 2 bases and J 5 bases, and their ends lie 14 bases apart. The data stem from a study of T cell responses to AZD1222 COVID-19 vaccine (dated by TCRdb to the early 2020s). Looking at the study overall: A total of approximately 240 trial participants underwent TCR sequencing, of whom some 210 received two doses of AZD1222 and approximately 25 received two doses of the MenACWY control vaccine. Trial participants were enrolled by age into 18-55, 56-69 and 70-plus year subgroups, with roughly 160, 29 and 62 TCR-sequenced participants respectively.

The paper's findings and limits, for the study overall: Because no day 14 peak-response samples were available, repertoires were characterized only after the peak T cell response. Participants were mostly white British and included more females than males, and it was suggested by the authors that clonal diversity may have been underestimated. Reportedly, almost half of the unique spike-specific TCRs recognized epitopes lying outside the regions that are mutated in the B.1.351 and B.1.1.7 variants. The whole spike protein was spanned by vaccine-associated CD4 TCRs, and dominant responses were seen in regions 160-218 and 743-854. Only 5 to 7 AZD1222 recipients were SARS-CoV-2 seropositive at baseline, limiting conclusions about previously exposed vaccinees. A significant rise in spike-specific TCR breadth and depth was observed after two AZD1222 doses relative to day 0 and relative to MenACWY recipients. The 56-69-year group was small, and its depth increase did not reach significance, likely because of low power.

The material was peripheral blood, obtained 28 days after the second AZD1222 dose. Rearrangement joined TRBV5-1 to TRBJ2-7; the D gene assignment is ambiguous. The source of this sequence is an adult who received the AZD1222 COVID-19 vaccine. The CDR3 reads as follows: CASSFGRLPNEQYF. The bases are TGCGCCAGCAGCTTCGGACGGTTACCCAACGAGCAGTACTTC.